The 15 T cell receptor beta chains in this list originate from one sample, sequenced in a study of T cell repertoires in cytomegalovirus infection (dated by TCRdb to about 2019). Reads for this sample came from an Illumina HiSeq 1500. TCRdb applied fastp at Q25 and MiXCR to the public reads, then kept only in-frame beta chains. A single entry per CDR3 protein holds the most common genes and DNA from its merged rows. The sample records under 850,000 distinct CDR3 sequences, 35% of which are singletons. 2.8% of the sample is taken by the ten largest. The sequenced sample was PBMCs. These TCRs come from a human donor in good health (CMV status not recorded). Some clones in this sample may be carry-over from other donors' samples.

The V and J genes are TRBV12-3 or TRBV12-4 and TRBJ2-7; D ambiguous. V dropped 3 bases and J dropped 3 bases, with 15 bases sitting between them. CDR3 size: 15 residues. CDR3 residues: CASSLASPTDYEQYF. CDR3 coding DNA: TGTGCCAGCAGTTTGGCCAGCCCTACGGACTACGAGCAGTACTTC.

V gene TRBV28 combines with J gene TRBJ1-2, with 8 bases aligning to TRBD1. Per the germline V gene, CDR1 is MDHEN and CDR2 is SYDVKM. The V and J ends lost 5 bases and 2 bases, in that order; junction bases with no gene match: 10. The CDR3 extends over 16 amino acids. CDR3 amino acids: CASSGEDRVFNYGYTF. Here the CDR3 DNA reads TGTGCCAGCAGTGGGGAGGACAGGGTCTTCAACTATGGCTACACCTTC.

About this clonotype: A much larger clone lies one base from this, so it may be a read error. This chain connects TRBV7-2 to TRBJ2-1, with 16 bases lining up with TRBD2. Germline CDR1 SGHTA, CDR2 FQGNSA. The CDR3 extends over 14 amino acids. This chain's CDR3 is CVSSWGLAGGSQFF. The CDR3 nucleotides read TGTGTCAGCAGCTGGGGACTAGCGGGAGGGAGTCAGTTCTTC.

This clonotype was seen many times. This rearrangement joins TRBV7-2 to TRBJ2-3; the match to TRBD1 covers 8 bases. Looked up from germline, CDR1 is SGHTA and CDR2 is FQGNSA. V lost 2 bases to trimming and J lost 4 bases; unmatched junction nucleotides: 8. The CDR3 runs 16 residues. CDR3 sequence: CASSLMNTQGADTQYF. The CDR3 DNA reads TGTGCCAGCAGCTTAATGAATACACAGGGGGCAGATACGCAGTATTTT.

This clonotype came up a few times. This chain connects TRBV20-1 to TRBJ2-5, with 10 positions matching TRBD2. The CDR3 has 16 amino acids. V lost 0 bases and J lost 2; bases outside the gene matches: 6. Germline V CDR1 and CDR2: DFQATT, SNEGSKA (reference sequence). DNA for the CDR3: TGCAGTGCTAGAGATTGGCTAGCGGGGGAACAAGAGACCCAGTACTTC. This codes for CSARDWLAGEQETQYF.

A single count supports this clonotype. One junction end does not reproduce the germline sequence, and a read error may be involved. This chain connects TRBV20-1 to TRBJ2-2, with 12 bases fitting TRBD2. The CDR3 extends over 16 amino acids. Germline V gene data show CDR1 as DFQATT and CDR2 as SNEGSKA (reference sequence). The CDR3 nucleotides are TGCAGTGCAACCGGACTAGCGGGAAGGAACACCGGGGAGTTGTTTTTT. This sequence encodes CSATGLAGRNTGELFF.

There are many counts of this clonotype. The chain employs TRBV7-2 and TRBJ2-1; D is possibly TRBD2 (6 bases). Trimming stripped 3 bases from V and 2 bases from J, with 14 bases between. Germline-derived CDR1 and CDR2 are SGHTA and FQGNSA. This CDR3 contains 16 residues. CDR3 nucleotide sequence: TGTGCCAGCAGCTTGGTACGGGAGCCCCCCTACAATGAGCAGTTCTTC. Its translation is CASSLVREPPYNEQFF.

This clonotype turned up a few times. The chain uses TRBV12-3 or TRBV12-4 and TRBJ1-1; D not resolved. The CDR3 length is 15 residues. Trimming shortened V by 3 bases and J by 1 base, and 12 bases separated the two germline ends. CDR3 sequence reads: CASSFPGLGNTEAFF. CDR3 nucleotides: TGTGCCAGCAGTTTCCCAGGCTTAGGGAACACTGAAGCTTTCTTT.

There are a few counts of this clonotype. The chain joins TRBV6-1 to TRBJ1-1; D remains unclear. The germline CDR1 and CDR2 sequences are MNHNS and SASEGT. This CDR3 is built from 13 residues. Trimming removed 7 bases at V and 1 base at J, with 10 bases between. Here the CDR3 DNA reads TGTGCCAGCATAAGTCCGGGGAACACTGAAGCTTTCTTT. Protein product: CASISPGNTEAFF.

This sequence joins TRBV19 and TRBJ1-1, with D unresolved. Germline values: CDR1 LNHDA, CDR2 SQIVND (reference sequence). Trimming took 5 bases from V and 3 from J, leaving 7 bases between them. The CDR3 is 12 residues long. CDR3: CASSQPDTEAFF. CDR3 nucleotides: TGTGCCAGTAGTCAGCCGGACACTGAAGCTTTCTTT. Together with reference TRBV19 and TRBJ1-1, the CDR3 gives the full variable domain: DGGITQSPKYLFRKEGQNVTLSCEQNLNHDAMYWYRQDPGQGLRLIYYSQIVNDFQKGDIAEGYSVSREKKESFPLTVTSAQKNPTAFYLCASSQPDTEAFFGQGTRLTVV.

Worth noting for this clonotype: Germline and junction disagree at one end, which may indicate a read error. V is TRBV28 and J is TRBJ2-3; D is perhaps TRBD1 or TRBD2 (5 bases each). CDR1 MDHEN and CDR2 SYDVKM come from the germline V gene. The length of the CDR3 is 14 residues. CDR3 in amino acids: CASGLVGARVTQYF. CDR3 DNA: TGTGCCAGCGGTTTAGTCGGGGCCAGGGTTACGCAGTATTTT.

With respect to this clonotype: Since the CDR3 does not end with the conserved phenylalanine or tryptophan, this likely comes from a read error. The genes are TRBV11-3 and TRBJ2-1, with D perhaps TRBD2 (5 bases). CDR1 is SGHNT and CDR2 is YENEEA in the germline V gene. Trimming stripped 1 base from V and 5 bases from J, with 21 bases between. This CDR3 is built from 18 residues. CDR3: CASSLAGRGRDTNNEQFV. In DNA form, the CDR3 reads TGTGCCAGCAGCTTAGCCGGTCGAGGGCGCGACACTAACAATGAGCAGTTCGTC.

Many counts were recorded for this clonotype. This sequence joins TRBV12-3 or TRBV12-4 and TRBJ1-2; D might be TRBD1 (6 bases). The V and J ends lost 6 bases and 7 bases respectively, with 12 bases between them. CDR3 length: 12 amino acids. This chain's CDR3 is CASSKQGFGYTF. CDR3 bases: TGTGCCAGCAGCAAGCAGGGGTTTGGCTACACCTTC.

This clonotype was seen a handful of times. The CDR3, as DNA: TGTGCCAGCAGCTTATTAAGTGAGGGGCTCGGCTATGGCTACACCTTC. Encoded protein: CASSLLSEGLGYGYTF. The J gene is TRBJ1-2, the V gene TRBV11-2; weak D call: TRBD1 (5 bases). The CDR3 runs 16 residues. Germline V gives CDR1 SGHAT, CDR2 FQNNGV. The V end lost 2 bases, the J end lost 4 bases, and 17 bases lay between the germline ends.

The sample holds a few counts of this clonotype. The genes are TRBV5-6 and TRBJ1-1; D is uncertain. The V end lost 4 bases, the J end lost 4 bases, and 17 bases lay between the germline ends. The CDR3 is made up of 15 amino acids. Germline CDR1 reads SGHDT; CDR2 reads YYEEEE. Here the CDR3 DNA reads TGTGCCAGCAGCACCGCCGGCCCGGAGATCACTGAAGCTTTCTTT. Translated: CASSTAGPEITEAFF.